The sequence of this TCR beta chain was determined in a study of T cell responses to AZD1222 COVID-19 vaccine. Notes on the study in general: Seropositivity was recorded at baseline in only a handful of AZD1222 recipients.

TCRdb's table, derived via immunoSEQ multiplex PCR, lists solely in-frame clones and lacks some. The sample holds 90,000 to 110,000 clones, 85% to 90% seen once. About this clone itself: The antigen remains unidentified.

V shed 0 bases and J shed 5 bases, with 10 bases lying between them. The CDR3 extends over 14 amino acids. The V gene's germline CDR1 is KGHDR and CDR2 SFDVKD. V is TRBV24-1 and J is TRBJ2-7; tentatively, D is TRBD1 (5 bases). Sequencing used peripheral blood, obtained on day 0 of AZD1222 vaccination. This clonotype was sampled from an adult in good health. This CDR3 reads CATSDLDSPHEQYF. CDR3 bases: TGTGCCACCAGTGATTTGGACAGCCCCCACGAGCAGTACTTC.